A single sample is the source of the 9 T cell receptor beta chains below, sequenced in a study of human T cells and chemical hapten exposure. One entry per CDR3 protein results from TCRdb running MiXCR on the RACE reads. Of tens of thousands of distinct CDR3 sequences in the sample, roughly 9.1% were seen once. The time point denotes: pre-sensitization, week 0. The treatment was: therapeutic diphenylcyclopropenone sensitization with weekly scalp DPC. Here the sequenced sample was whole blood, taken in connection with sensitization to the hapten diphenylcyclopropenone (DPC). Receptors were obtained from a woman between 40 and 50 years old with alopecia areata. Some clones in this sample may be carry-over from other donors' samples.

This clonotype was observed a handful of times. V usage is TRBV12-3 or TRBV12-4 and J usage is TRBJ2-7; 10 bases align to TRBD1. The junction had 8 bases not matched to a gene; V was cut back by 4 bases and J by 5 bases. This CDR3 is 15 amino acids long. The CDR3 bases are TGTGCCAGCAGTTCGCGGACAGGGGGAGGCAACGAGCAGTACTTC. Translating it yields CASSSRTGGGNEQYF.

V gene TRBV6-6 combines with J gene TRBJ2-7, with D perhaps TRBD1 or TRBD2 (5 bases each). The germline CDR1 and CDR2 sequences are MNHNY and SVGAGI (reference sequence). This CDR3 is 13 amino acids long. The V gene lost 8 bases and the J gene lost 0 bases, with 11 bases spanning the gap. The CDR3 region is CASSGTDSYEQYF. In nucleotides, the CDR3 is TGTGCCAGCTCCGGGACGGACTCCTACGAGCAGTACTTC.

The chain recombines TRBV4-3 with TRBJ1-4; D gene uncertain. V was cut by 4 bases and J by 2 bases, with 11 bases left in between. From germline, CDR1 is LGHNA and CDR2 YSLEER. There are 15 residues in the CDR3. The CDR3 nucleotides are TGCGCCAGCAGCCCAGATGAGGGCACTAATGAAAAACTGTTTTTT. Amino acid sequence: CASSPDEGTNEKLFF.

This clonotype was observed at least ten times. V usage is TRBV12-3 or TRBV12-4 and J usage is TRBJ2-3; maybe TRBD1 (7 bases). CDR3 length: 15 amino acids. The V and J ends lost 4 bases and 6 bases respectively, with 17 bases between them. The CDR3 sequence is CASSSRDSGRDTQYF. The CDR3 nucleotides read TGTGCCAGCAGTTCCCGGGACAGTGGGAGGGATACGCAGTATTTT.

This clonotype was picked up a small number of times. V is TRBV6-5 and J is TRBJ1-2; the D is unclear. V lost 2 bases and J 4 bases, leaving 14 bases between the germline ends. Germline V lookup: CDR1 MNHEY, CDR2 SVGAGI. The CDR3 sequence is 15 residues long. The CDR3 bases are TGTGCCAGCAGTTACCCACTCGGGGATCGCTATGGCTACACCTTC. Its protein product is CASSYPLGDRYGYTF.

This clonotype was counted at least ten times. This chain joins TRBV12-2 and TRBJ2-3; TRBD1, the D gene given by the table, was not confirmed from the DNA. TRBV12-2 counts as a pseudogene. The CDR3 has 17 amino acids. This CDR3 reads CASRSLTGTGGTDTQYF. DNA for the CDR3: TGTGCAAGTCGCTCCCTAACCGGGACAGGGGGCACAGATACGCAGTATTTT.

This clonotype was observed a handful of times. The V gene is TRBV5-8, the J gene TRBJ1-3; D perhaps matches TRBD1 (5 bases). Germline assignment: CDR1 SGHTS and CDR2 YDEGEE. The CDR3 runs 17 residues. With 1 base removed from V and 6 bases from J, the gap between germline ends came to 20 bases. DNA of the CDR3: TGTGCCAGCAGCTTGTACGGTTCAGGAGGGACTGAAAACACCATATATTTT. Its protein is CASSLYGSGGTENTIYF.

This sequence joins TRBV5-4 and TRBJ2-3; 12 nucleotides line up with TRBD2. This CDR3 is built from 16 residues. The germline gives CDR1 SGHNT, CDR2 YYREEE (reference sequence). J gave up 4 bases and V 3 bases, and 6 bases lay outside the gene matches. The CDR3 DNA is TGTGCCAGCAGCTCGAGACTAGCGGGGGTTTCAGATACGCAGTATTTT. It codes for CASSSRLAGVSDTQYF.

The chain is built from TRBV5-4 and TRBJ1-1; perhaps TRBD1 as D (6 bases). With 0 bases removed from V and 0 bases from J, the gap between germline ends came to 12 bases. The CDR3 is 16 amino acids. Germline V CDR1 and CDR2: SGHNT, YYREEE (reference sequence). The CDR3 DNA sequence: TGTGCCAGCAGCTTGGAGCAGGGGACTTTGAACACTGAAGCTTTCTTT. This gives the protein CASSLEQGTLNTEAFF.